These 18 T cell receptor beta chains were all obtained from the same sample, sequenced in a study of identical twins. One entry per CDR3 protein, called by TCRdb with MiXCR from the 5' RACE reads. The table includes around 680,000 distinct CDR3 sequences, less than 10% detected once. These data are also associated with another study on yellow fever vaccine responses in identical twins.

Input material: PBMCs. All receptors come from a woman aged 18-30 years in good health.

This chain uses TRBV13 with TRBJ2-4; no clear D gene. Germline-derived CDR1 and CDR2 are PRHDT and FYEKMQ (reference sequence). V was shortened by 5 bases and J by 3 bases, with 20 bases between the two germline ends. The CDR3 consists of 17 residues. CDR3 amino acids: CASSHGPGGRDKNIQYF. As DNA, the CDR3 is TGTGCCAGCAGCCACGGACCGGGCGGTAGGGACAAAAACATTCAGTACTTC.

The chain employs TRBV4-2 and TRBJ2-4, with D possibly matching TRBD1 (5 bases). Deletions cut 4 bases from V and 0 bases from J, with 13 bases between. CDR1 is LGHNA, CDR2 YNFKEQ, per germline. There are 16 residues in the CDR3. CDR3 nucleotide sequence: TGTGCCAGCAGCCGAGCGATAGGGGAAGCCAAAAACATTCAGTACTTC. Translation gives CASSRAIGEAKNIQYF.

This clonotype came up many times. The J gene is TRBJ2-3, the V gene TRBV6-4, with 9 nucleotides matching TRBD2. The CDR3 is made up of 16 amino acids. V was pared by 2 bases and J by 4 bases, with 7 bases of the junction left unmatched. The germline V gene encodes CDR1 MRHNA and CDR2 SNTAGT. CDR3 region: CASSDLAGGSSDTQYF. As DNA, the CDR3 is TGTGCCAGCAGTGACCTCGCGGGAGGGTCGTCAGATACGCAGTATTTT.

This clonotype was seen a few times. This rearrangement joins TRBV28 to TRBJ2-7; perhaps D is TRBD1 or TRBD2 (6 bases each). V was pared by 6 bases and J by 3 bases, with 9 bases between. CDR3 length: 12 amino acids. Germline CDR1 is MDHEN and CDR2 is SYDVKM. CDR3 nucleotide sequence: TGTGCCAGCAGACGGGGGCTCTACGAGCAGTACTTC. This gives the protein CASRRGLYEQYF.

This clonotype has more than one count but fewer than ten. The genes are TRBV12-3 or TRBV12-4 and TRBJ2-1; 8 nucleotides line up with TRBD2. The CDR3 has 15 amino acids. After removal of 5 bases from V and 7 bases from J, the junction contained 10 bases not matched to a gene. The CDR3 DNA is TGTGCCAGCAGTCGAGCGGGAGAGGGGGTGAATGAGCAGTTCTTC. Translating it yields CASSRAGEGVNEQFF.

In its sample, this clonotype was seen a few times. The chain links TRBV20-1 to TRBJ2-5, with D perhaps matching TRBD1 or TRBD2 (6 bases each). The germline gives CDR1 DFQATT, CDR2 SNEGSKA (reference sequence). The CDR3 sequence is 13 residues long. V was shortened by 7 bases and J by 7 bases, with 19 bases between the two germline ends. The CDR3 loop reads CSVGSGGAGTQYF. The CDR3 DNA reads as TGCAGTGTAGGATCCGGGGGCGCGGGGACCCAGTACTTC.

This clonotype was seen more than once but under ten times. The chain combines TRBV15 with TRBJ1-3, with D unclear. Deletions cut 0 bases from V and 0 bases from J, with 9 bases between. The germline V gene has CDR1 LNHNV and CDR2 YYDKDF (reference sequence). This CDR3 comprises 16 residues. For the CDR3, the DNA is TGTGCCACCAGCAGAGACCCGTCCAACTCTGGAAACACCATATATTTT. It is translated as CATSRDPSNSGNTIYF. Filled out from reference TRBV15 and TRBJ1-3, the complete variable domain reads DAMVIQNPRYQVTQFGKPVTLSCSQTLNHNVMYWYQQKSSQAPKLLFHYYDKDFNNEADTPDNFQSRRPNTSFCFLDIRSPGLGDTAMYLCATSRDPSNSGNTIYFGEGSWLTVV.

The chain employs TRBV7-2 and TRBJ2-5, with no clear D. The CDR3 totals 15 residues. Trimming removed 3 bases from V and 2 bases from J, with 13 bases in between. Per the germline V gene, CDR1 is SGHTA and CDR2 is FQGNSA. CDR3 protein: CASSLETILQETQYF. The CDR3, as DNA: TGTGCCAGCAGCTTGGAGACCATTTTGCAAGAGACCCAGTACTTC.

This clonotype was seen a handful of times. The chain joins TRBV4-2 to TRBJ2-2, with 9 nucleotides matching TRBD2. V was clipped by 3 bases and J by 6 bases; unmatched bases: 8. The CDR3 length is 16 residues. Germline V lookup: CDR1 LGHNA, CDR2 YNFKEQ. The CDR3 DNA reads TGTGCCAGCAGCCAGCTGGCGGGGGGGCATTCCGGGGAGCTGTTTTTT. Its translation: CASSQLAGGHSGELFF.

The rearrangement uses TRBV2 and TRBJ2-5, with D maybe TRBD1 (6 bases). V shed 6 bases and J shed 4 bases, with 21 bases lying between them. CDR1 SNHLY and CDR2 FYNNEI come from the germline V gene. CDR3 length: 16 residues. The CDR3 DNA sequence: TGTGCCAGCAGCCCTGTCGTGAGGGACAATCGAGAGACCCAGTACTTC. Its protein product is CASSPVVRDNRETQYF.

Only a few counts were recorded for this clonotype. The rearrangement links TRBV20-1 to TRBJ2-1; the D gene is possibly TRBD2 (7 bases). Germline loops: CDR1 DFQATT, CDR2 SNEGSKA (reference sequence). V gave up 3 bases and J gave up 2 bases, with 8 bases separating them. The CDR3 loop spans 13 amino acids. The CDR3 loop is CSASGGPYNEQFF. The CDR3 DNA reads TGCAGTGCTAGCGGGGGGCCCTACAATGAGCAGTTCTTC.

The genes are TRBV7-2 and TRBJ2-5; 7 bases fit TRBD2. The CDR3 contains 16 residues. The V gene's germline CDR1 is SGHTA and CDR2 FQGNSA. Trimming cost V 0 bases and J 1 base; bases outside gene matches: 5. As DNA, the CDR3 is TGTGCCAGCAGCTTAGCGTGGGGCGGGGGCCAAGAGACCCAGTACTTC. The encoded protein is CASSLAWGGGQETQYF.

This clonotype showed up just a few times. This chain joins TRBV6-4 and TRBJ1-1; 9 bases match TRBD1. Germline V gene sequence: CDR1 MRHNA, CDR2 SNTAGT. The CDR3 runs 15 residues. V was clipped by 3 bases and J by 3 bases; unmatched bases: 5. CDR3: CASSETGGADTEAFF. The CDR3 DNA is TGTGCCAGCAGTGAAACAGGGGGCGCGGACACTGAAGCTTTCTTT.

The genes are TRBV28 and TRBJ2-5, with D perhaps TRBD1 (6 bases). The V gene's germline CDR1 is MDHEN and CDR2 SYDVKM. Trimming took off 6 bases at V and 1 base at J, with 21 bases between the two ends. The CDR3 has 17 amino acids. CDR3: CASSLLRLGGGQETQYF. Written as DNA, the CDR3 is TGTGCCAGCAGCCTCTTACGTCTTGGGGGCGGCCAAGAGACCCAGTACTTC.

This clonotype was seen at least ten times. The genes are TRBV12-3 or TRBV12-4 and TRBJ2-6; 7 nucleotides agree with TRBD2. The CDR3 contains 19 residues. The trim removed 6 bases at V and 1 base at J, leaving 15 bases unmatched. The CDR3 spells CASSLGVGLEESGANVLTF. In DNA form, the CDR3 reads TGTGCCAGCAGCCTGGGGGTTGGACTAGAGGAGTCTGGGGCCAACGTCCTGACTTTC.

This clonotype appeared a few times. The chain employs TRBV24-1 and TRBJ2-3; 10 positions match TRBD2. Looked up from germline, CDR1 is KGHDR and CDR2 is SFDVKD. The CDR3 has 15 amino acids. With V trimmed by 2 bases and J by 7 bases, 5 bases remained unmatched. CDR3 DNA sequence: TGTGCCACCAGTGATTCAGCGGGGGGGCCGAATACGCAGTATTTT. It translates to CATSDSAGGPNTQYF.

This clonotype turned up a few times. In nucleotides, the CDR3 is TGCAGTGCTAGACCGAGGGGGGCTGGGGCCAACGTCCTGACTTTC. Its protein is CSARPRGAGANVLTF. The chain recombines TRBV20-1 with TRBJ2-6; D tentatively fits TRBD1 or TRBD2 (6 bases each). CDR3 length: 15 amino acids. Between the trimmed V and J ends, which lost 2 bases and 2 bases, there was a span of 10 bases. Germline V gene lookup returns CDR1 DFQATT and CDR2 SNEGSKA (reference sequence).

This clonotype was seen a few times. The rearrangement joins TRBV19 to TRBJ2-7; 9 bases are a match to TRBD1. The V gene's germline CDR1 is LNHDA and CDR2 SQIVND (reference sequence). This CDR3 is 15 amino acids long. Trimming cost V 4 bases and J 3 bases; bases outside gene matches: 7. This CDR3 reads CASSRNRDRDYEQYF. The CDR3 DNA reads as TGTGCCAGTAGTAGGAACCGGGACAGGGACTACGAGCAGTACTTC.